This T cell receptor beta chain emerged from a study of shared clonotypes between healthy human individuals. Study background: Donors had three CD4 naive, three CD4 memory, two CD8 naive and one CD8 memory plate apiece. Points from the study as a whole: Naive CD4 clonotypes were shared across a few donors at roughly 4.6%.

Comment on this clone: As yet, its antigen is unknown.

Germline V gene data show CDR1 as LNHDA and CDR2 as SQIVND (reference sequence). V gave up 6 bases and J gave up 6 bases; unmatched junction bases: 3. This CDR3 comprises 12 residues. Samples underwent the assay at deep level. Libraries were prepared by immunoSEQ multiplex PCR; TCRdb keeps only in-frame clonotypes and omits some of them. The sample lists 2 million to 3 million clones; about 92% were seen once. The sample was naive CD4+ T cells sorted from blood. Subset indicated: CD45RA+ positively selected. The receptor's source is a man between 18 and 35 years old in good health. The chain combines TRBV19 with TRBJ1-2, with TRBD1 identical over 8 bases. In DNA, the CDR3 is TGTGCCAGTAGGCCCAGGGGGCATGGCTACACCTTC. Residues: CASRPRGHGYTF.